Sequencing of this TCR beta chain was carried out in a study of cytomegalovirus exposure and HLA in healthy donors. Trimming stripped 5 bases from V and 0 bases from J, with 7 bases between. Germline lookup yields CDR1 GTSNPN and CDR2 SVGIG (reference sequence). CDR3 size: 12 residues. Primers included in the PCR were 60 Vbeta and 13 Jbeta primers. The data were produced by immunoSEQ multiplex PCR, yet TCRdb's version contains in-frame clones alone and is incomplete. The repertoire consists of about 140,000 clones, with 80% occurring once and the leading ten covering about 2.2%. The sequence derives from a man aged 45-60 years in good health and CMV-seronegative. The chain couples TRBV30 to TRBJ1-1; no reliable D call. The sequenced sample was PBMCs. The CDR3 loop reads CAWSIVNTEAFF. The CDR3 nucleotides read TGTGCCTGGTCTATCGTGAACACTGAAGCTTTCTTT.